Listed here are 11 T cell receptor beta chains from one sample, sequenced in a study of vaccination effects on CD4 cells after COVID-19. Culture proceeded for 10 days, and CD4+ T cells were then isolated. All study participants received two doses of BNT162b2 or mRNA-1273 vaccine. Measured with immunoSEQ multiplex PCR; TCRdb has only the in-frame clones, and not every one. In the table there are around 40,000 clones, 72% of which are singletons. What these receptors recognize is not known. The input for sequencing was CD4+ T cells from PBMCs cultured without peptide, taken after COVID-19 vaccination. These receptors all come from a human donor who received a COVID-19 vaccine.

This clone has more than one count but fewer than ten. The rearrangement joins TRBV3-1 (or the pseudogene TRBV3-2) to TRBJ2-3; 10 nucleotides line up with TRBD1. Unmatched junction bases numbered 4, after V lost 6 bases and J lost 4 bases. The CDR3 length is 14 residues. From germline, CDR1 is LGHDT and CDR2 YNNKEL (reference sequence). CDR3 protein: CASRRQGAADTQYF. The CDR3, as DNA: TGTGCCAGCAGAAGACAGGGGGCAGCAGATACGCAGTATTTT.

CDR3 residues: CASSLLGTVNEKLFF. The CDR3 DNA follows: TGCGCCAGCAGCTTATTAGGGACAGTCAATGAAAAACTGTTTTTT. The J gene is TRBJ1-4, the V gene TRBV5-1, with 7 bases that match TRBD1. Trimming removed 2 bases from V and 5 bases from J; junction bases left unmatched: 6. The CDR3 spans 15 residues. Germline lookup yields CDR1 SGHRS and CDR2 YFSETQ.

V usage is TRBV6-1 and J usage is TRBJ1-1; 8 nucleotides line up with TRBD1. The CDR3 contains 14 residues. Per the germline V gene, CDR1 is MNHNS and CDR2 is SASEGT. V trimming: 3 bases; J trimming: 5 bases; junction bases outside the gene matches: 5. The DNA of the CDR3 is TGTGCCAGCAGTGAGTCTAACAGGGGGACTGAAGCTTTCTTT. Translation: CASSESNRGTEAFF.

The sample holds one count of this clone. V is TRBV7-8 and J is TRBJ1-2; 9 positions match TRBD1. This CDR3 has 13 residues. Germline V gene sequence: CDR1 SGHVS, CDR2 FQNEAQ. V was pared by 9 bases and J by 4 bases, with 6 bases of the junction left unmatched. The CDR3 loop reads CASTGTGFYGYTF. The CDR3 DNA is TGTGCCAGTACCGGGACAGGGTTCTATGGCTACACCTTC.

This chain joins TRBV12-5 and TRBJ2-3; no clear D. Per the germline V gene, CDR1 is LGHNT and CDR2 is FRNRAP. Deletions cut 1 base from V and 4 bases from J, with 6 bases between. The CDR3 extends over 13 amino acids. The CDR3 loop reads CASGLGVADTQYF. The CDR3 nucleotides are TGTGCTAGTGGTTTGGGGGTAGCAGATACGCAGTATTTT.

The rearrangement uses TRBV18 and TRBJ1-2; 12 bases map to TRBD1. This CDR3 spans 16 amino acids. The V and J ends lost 3 bases and 8 bases, in that order; junction bases with no gene match: 10. Germline CDR1 KGHSH, CDR2 LQKENI. The CDR3 bases are TGTGCCAGCTCACCCTTGGCCGGGACAGGGGGCCGCGGCTACACCTTC. It encodes CASSPLAGTGGRGYTF.

This clone turned up a few times. The chain employs TRBV2 and TRBJ1-2; D ambiguous. The CDR3 is 13 amino acids. V dropped 6 bases and J dropped 6 bases, with 14 bases sitting between them. CDR1 SNHLY and CDR2 FYNNEI come from the germline V gene. DNA of the CDR3: TGTGCCAGCAGCACGACGGAGGGTAATGGCTACACCTTC. Translating it yields CASSTTEGNGYTF.

The rearrangement links TRBV2 to TRBJ1-2; 7 bases map to TRBD1. The germline V gene has CDR1 SNHLY and CDR2 FYNNEI. Losses at the gene ends were 7 bases for V and 7 bases for J; bases not matched to a gene: 6. This CDR3 has 12 amino acids. The CDR3 bases are TGTGCCAGCACCAGGACAGGCGTTGGCTACACCTTC. Translating it yields CASTRTGVGYTF.

The chain joins TRBV27 to TRBJ2-1, with 9 bases aligning to TRBD1. Germline V lookup: CDR1 MNHEY, CDR2 SMNVEV (reference sequence). The CDR3 runs to 15 residues. The V and J ends lost 5 bases and 6 bases, in that order; junction bases with no gene match: 8. The CDR3 DNA reads TGTGCCAGCAGTCCAATCCTGGACAGGGGCAATGAGCAGTTCTTC. Protein: CASSPILDRGNEQFF.

V usage is TRBV11-2 and J usage is TRBJ1-1; no definite D call. Trimming stripped 2 bases from V and 6 bases from J, with 7 bases between. The CDR3 covers 12 residues. Germline V gene lookup returns CDR1 SGHAT and CDR2 FQNNGV. The CDR3 sequence: CASSLLNPEAFF. CDR3 DNA sequence: TGTGCCAGCAGCTTATTAAACCCTGAAGCTTTCTTT.

The genes are TRBV18 and TRBJ2-7; D remains ambiguous. Trimming pared 1 base from V and 0 bases from J, leaving 7 bases between. The CDR3 loop spans 14 amino acids. Germline V lookup: CDR1 KGHSH, CDR2 LQKENI. The CDR3 region has the DNA TGTGCCAGCTCACCACGGGCTAGCTCCTACGAGCAGTACTTC. It yields the protein CASSPRASSYEQYF. Drawing the rest from reference TRBV18 and TRBJ2-7, the complete variable domain is NAGVMQNPRHLVRRRGQEARLRCSPMKGHSHVYWYRQLPEEGLKFMVYLQKENIIDESGMPKERFSAEFPKEGPSILRIQQVVRGDSAAYFCASSPRASSYEQYFGPGTRLTVT.